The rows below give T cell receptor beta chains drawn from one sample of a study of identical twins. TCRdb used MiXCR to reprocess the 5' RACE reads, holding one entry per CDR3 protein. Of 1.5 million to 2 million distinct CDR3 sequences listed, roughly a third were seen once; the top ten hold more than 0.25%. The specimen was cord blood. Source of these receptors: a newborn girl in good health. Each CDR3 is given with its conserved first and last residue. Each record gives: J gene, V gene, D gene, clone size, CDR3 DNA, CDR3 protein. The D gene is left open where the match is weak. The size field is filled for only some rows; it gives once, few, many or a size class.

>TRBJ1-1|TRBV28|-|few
TGTGCCAGCAGTTTAAGGGGGAAGAGTGAAGCTTTCTTT
CASSLRGKSEAFF
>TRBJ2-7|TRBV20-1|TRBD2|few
TGCAGTGCTAGAGTACTAGCGACCTACGAGCAGTACTTC
CSARVLATYEQYF
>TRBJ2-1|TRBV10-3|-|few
TGTGCCATCAGTGAGAGGCGGGACCATACCTACAATGAGCAGTTCTTC
CAISERRDHTYNEQFF
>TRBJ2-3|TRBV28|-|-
TGTGCCAGCAGTTTACTCCTTAGGCTACCCTTCAGCACAGATACGCAGTATTTT
CASSLLLRLPFSTDTQYF
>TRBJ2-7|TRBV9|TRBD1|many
TGTGCCAGCAGCGTAACAGACAGGGGGCTCGAGCAGTACTTC
CASSVTDRGLEQYF
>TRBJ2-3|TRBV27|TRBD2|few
TGTGCCAGCAGTTCTCGGACTAGACCTTTTGCAGATACGCAGTATTTT
CASSSRTRPFADTQYF
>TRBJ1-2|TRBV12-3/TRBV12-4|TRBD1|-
TGTGCCAGCAGTTTATCCTATTACGACAGGGGAGGCTACACCTTC
CASSLSYYDRGGYTF
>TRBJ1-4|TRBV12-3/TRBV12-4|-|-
TGTGCCAGCGGGCCAGCTAATGAAAAACTGTTTTTT
CASGPANEKLFF
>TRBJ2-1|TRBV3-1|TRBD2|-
TGTGCCAGCAGCCGACTTAGCGGGAGGGCCAGGTACAATGAGCAGTTCTTC
CASSRLSGRARYNEQFF
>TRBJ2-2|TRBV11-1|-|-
TGTGCCAGCAGCTTAGTAGGACTCCCCGGTACAACCGGGGAGCTGTTTTTT
CASSLVGLPGTTGELFF
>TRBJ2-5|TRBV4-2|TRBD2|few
TGTGCCAGCAGCCAAGTTCGACTAGCGGAAGAGACCCAGTACTTC
CASSQVRLAEETQYF
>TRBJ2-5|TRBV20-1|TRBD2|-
TGCAGTGCAGGAGATAGGGGACTAGCTATCGATGAGCAGTACTTC
CSAGDRGLAIDEQYF
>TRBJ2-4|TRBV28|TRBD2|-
TGTGCCGGCCGAGCGGGAGGGACCAAAAACATTCAGTACTTC
CAGRAGGTKNIQYF
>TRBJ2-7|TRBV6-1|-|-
TGTGCCAGCAGTGAAGCTGATGGGATATGGGCCTCTGGCTACGAGCAGTACTTC
CASSEADGIWASGYEQYF
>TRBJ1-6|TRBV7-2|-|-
TGTGCCAGCAGCTTAGGTCAGGCCGGAATCTCCTATAATTCACCCCTCCACTTT
CASSLGQAGISYNSPLHF
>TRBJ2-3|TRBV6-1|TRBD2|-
TGTGCCATAGGGCCGGGACTAGTGTCAGATACGCAGTATTTT
CAIGPGLVSDTQYF
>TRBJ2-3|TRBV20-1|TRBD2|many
TGCAGTGCCACGCCTGGGAGGGGCAACACAGATACGCAGTATTTT
CSATPGRGNTDTQYF
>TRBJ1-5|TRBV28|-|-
TGTGCCAGCAGTTGGCGGGGGCCCCAGCATTTT
CASSWRGPQHF
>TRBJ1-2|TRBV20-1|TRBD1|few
TGCAGTGCCTCTAGGACAGGGGGCGGTATCTATGGCTACACCTTC
CSASRTGGGIYGYTF
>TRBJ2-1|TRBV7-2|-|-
TGTGCCAGCAGCTTAGCCAACACCCACTCTAATGAGCAGTTCTTC
CASSLANTHSNEQFF
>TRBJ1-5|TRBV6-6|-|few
TGTGCCAGCAGTTGGAGTATGGGGGGCTACGAACCCCAGCATTTT
CASSWSMGGYEPQHF
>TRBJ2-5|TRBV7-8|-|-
TGTGCCAGCAGTCTAAACCCGGCCCGAGAGACCCAGTACTTC
CASSLNPARETQYF
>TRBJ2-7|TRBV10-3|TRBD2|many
TGTGCCATCAGGGAAGGTCGCGGGGGTAGCTCCTACGAGCAGTACTTC
CAIREGRGGSSYEQYF
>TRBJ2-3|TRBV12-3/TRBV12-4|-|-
TGTGCCAGCACCCGACGGGAAAGCACAGATACGCAGTATTTT
CASTRRESTDTQYF
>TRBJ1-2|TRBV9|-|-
TGTGCCAGCAGCGTAGATGGCGGAGGGGCCTATGGCTACACCTTC
CASSVDGGGAYGYTF
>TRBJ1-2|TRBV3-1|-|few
TGTGCCAGCAGCCACCGAGCCGTGGATGGCTACACCTTC
CASSHRAVDGYTF
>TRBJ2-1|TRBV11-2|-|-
TGTGCCAGCAGCTTAGAGGTAGCCGGCCTCGGTGAGCAGTTCTTC
CASSLEVAGLGEQFF
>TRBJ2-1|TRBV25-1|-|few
TGTGCCAGTACACCCGGGGGTAGCAATGAGCAGTTCTTC
CASTPGGSNEQFF
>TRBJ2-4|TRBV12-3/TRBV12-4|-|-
TGTGCCAGCAGACGGGACGGCCAGTACTTC
CASRRDGQYF
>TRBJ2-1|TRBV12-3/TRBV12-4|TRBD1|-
TGTGCCAGCAGTCGGGACAGGACCAGCAATGAGCCGTTCTTC
CASSRDRTSNEPFF
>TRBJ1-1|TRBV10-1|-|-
TGCGCCAGCAGTGACCTAGGAAGGGGAGAAGCTTTCTTT
CASSDLGRGEAFF
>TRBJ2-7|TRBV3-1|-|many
TGTGCCAGCAGCCAAGCAGGGGCCGAGCAGTACTTC
CASSQAGAEQYF
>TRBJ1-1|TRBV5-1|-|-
TGCGCCAGCAGCTTGGTTCCGGGGGCGAGCACTGAAGCTTTCTTT
CASSLVPGASTEAFF
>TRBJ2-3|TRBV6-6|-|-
TGTGCCAGTTTCGGAGGGGTCACAGATACGCAGTATTTT
CASFGGVTDTQYF
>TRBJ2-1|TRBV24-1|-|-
TGTGCCACCAGTGGAAGTACTGAAGGGCTCAACTACTATGAGCAGTTCTTC
CATSGSTEGLNYYEQFF
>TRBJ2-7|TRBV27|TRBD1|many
TGTGCCAGCAGTAAAGACAGGGGGCCCTACGAGCAGTACTTC
CASSKDRGPYEQYF
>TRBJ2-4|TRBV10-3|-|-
TGTGCCATCAGTCCTTCTCTGGAGGGGAAAAACATTCAGTACTTC
CAISPSLEGKNIQYF
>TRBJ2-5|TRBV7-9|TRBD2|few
TGTGCCAGCAGCCGGACTAGCGGCCTTCAACAGACCCAGTACTTC
CASSRTSGLQQTQYF
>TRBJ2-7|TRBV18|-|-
TGTGCCAGCTCACCGGCACTTTCAACCTTCTACGAGCAGTACTTC
CASSPALSTFYEQYF
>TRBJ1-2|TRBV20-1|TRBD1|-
TGCAGTGCTAGACCGGGGACAGGGGAAAGCTATGGCTACACCTTC
CSARPGTGESYGYTF
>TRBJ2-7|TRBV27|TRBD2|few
TGTGCCAGCAGTTTGAGGTGGGCGGGAGAAAGTTCCGAGCAGTACTTC
CASSLRWAGESSEQYF
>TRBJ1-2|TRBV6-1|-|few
TGTGCCAGCAGTGAAGCGCTTCGGGCCTATGGCTACACCTTC
CASSEALRAYGYTF
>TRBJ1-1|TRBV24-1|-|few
TGTGCCACCGGAGATCGCACTGAAGCTTTCTTT
CATGDRTEAFF
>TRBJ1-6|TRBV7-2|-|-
TGTGCCAGCAGCTTAGTAGCAGGGTCCAGTTCACCCCTCCACTTT
CASSLVAGSSSPLHF
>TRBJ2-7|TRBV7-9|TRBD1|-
TGTGCCAGCAGCTCCACAGGGGGCGCAAGCGTCGAGCAGTACTTC
CASSSTGGASVEQYF
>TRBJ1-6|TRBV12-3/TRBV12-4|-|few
TGTGCCAGCAGTCCCTATAGGGGATATAATTCACCCCTCCACTTT
CASSPYRGYNSPLHF
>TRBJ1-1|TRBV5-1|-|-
TGCGCCAGCAGCTTGGCCGGGCCCAAGAACACTGAAGCTTTCTTT
CASSLAGPKNTEAFF
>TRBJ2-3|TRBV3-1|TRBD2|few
TGTGCCAGCAGCCAAGCGCTAGCGGGGGTCGGTGTCACAGATACGCAGTATTTT
CASSQALAGVGVTDTQYF